The 7 T cell receptor beta chains listed next were all sequenced from one sample in a study of OX40 agonist ivuxolimab in advanced cancers. The assay was immunoSEQ multiplex PCR, and TCRdb's table has in-frame clones only and misses some. The profile shows around 80,000 clones, 89% of them singletons. The sequencing used CD4+ or CD8+ T cells sorted from blood, collected in a trial of the OX40 agonist ivuxolimab. Receptors were obtained from an adult with an advanced solid tumor such as melanoma, head and neck, liver or kidney cancer.

The genes are TRBV9 and TRBJ1-3, with TRBD1 as a possible D gene (6 bases). CDR1 is SGDLS, CDR2 YYNGEE, per germline. This CDR3 is built from 19 residues. V was clipped by 4 bases and J by 0 bases, with 23 bases between them. The CDR3 protein is CASSPLGVADSISGNTIYF. CDR3 in DNA: TGTGCCAGCAGCCCCTTAGGAGTGGCGGACAGTATCTCTGGAAACACCATATATTTT.

CDR3 sequence reads: CASSLIAGVAHEQYF. CDR3 DNA: TGTGCCAGCAGCTTGATAGCGGGAGTGGCCCACGAGCAGTACTTC. The rearrangement links TRBV7-6 to TRBJ2-7; 9 bases agree with TRBD2. CDR3 length: 15 amino acids. Trimming cost V 3 bases and J 5 bases; bases outside gene matches: 8. The germline V gene has CDR1 SGHVS and CDR2 FNYEAQ.

This clone was picked up one time. The chain is built from TRBV29-1 and TRBJ2-3; 7 nucleotides line up with TRBD2. Looked up from germline, CDR1 is SQVTM and CDR2 is ANQGSEA. V dropped 5 bases and J dropped 2; count of bases not matched to a gene: 7. This CDR3 contains 14 residues. CDR3 protein: CSVRLARLTDTQYF. In DNA, the CDR3 is TGCAGCGTTAGACTAGCCCGCCTCACAGATACGCAGTATTTT.

This rearrangement joins TRBV5-1 to TRBJ2-3; weak D call: TRBD1 (5 bases). V shed 1 base and J shed 0 bases, with 9 bases lying between them. The CDR3 has 15 amino acids. Per the germline V gene, CDR1 is SGHRS and CDR2 is YFSETQ. The CDR3 bases are TGCGCCAGCAGCTTGAGGCAGGGTAGCACAGATACGCAGTATTTT. This translates into CASSLRQGSTDTQYF.

The CDR3 reads CASSGPSYEQYF. Written as DNA, the CDR3 is TGTGCCAGCAGTGGTCCCTCCTACGAGCAGTACTTC. This rearrangement joins TRBV6-1 to TRBJ2-7; no reliable D call. Germline V gene data show CDR1 as MNHNS and CDR2 as SASEGT. V was shortened by 4 bases and J by 0 bases, with 4 bases between the two germline ends. This CDR3 is built from 12 residues.

This clone has only one observation. This chain uses TRBV4-2 with TRBJ2-6, with D unresolved. The CDR3 is 18 residues long. Germline CDR1 and CDR2: LGHNA and YNFKEQ. Trimming took 3 bases from V and 0 from J, leaving 15 bases between them. This CDR3 reads CASSQASGPSSGANVLTF. CDR3 bases: TGTGCCAGCAGCCAGGCGTCCGGCCCCAGCTCTGGGGCCAACGTCCTGACTTTC.

The V and J genes are TRBV27 and TRBJ2-6; D remains unclear. V was shortened by 3 bases and J by 4 bases, with 10 bases between the two germline ends. The CDR3 covers 15 residues. CDR1 is MNHEY and CDR2 is SMNVEV in the germline V gene (reference sequence). Here the CDR3 reads CASSFQGMGANVLTF. In nucleotides, the CDR3 is TGTGCCAGCAGTTTTCAAGGGATGGGGGCCAACGTCCTGACTTTC.